The source of this T cell receptor (beta chain) is a study of cytomegalovirus exposure and HLA in healthy donors (dated by TCRdb to about 2017). Regarding the research as a whole: An earlier analysis of approximately 550 of the donors reported about 250 Gb of sequence data and more than 90 million unique TCR beta sequences from about 180 million T cells. On average, around 240,000 unique TCR beta nucleotide sequences were sequenced per donor among 398 genotyped donors of the cohort, with around 19% of those sequences being non-productive. The number of donors typed differed by locus, with about 629-640 for A, B, C, DRB1 and DQB1, over 500 for DQA1, about 610 for DPA1, and around 460 for DPB1. The T cell repertoires of 666 subjects were profiled by immunosequencing and related to cytomegalovirus serostatus. HLA typing included class I and class II loci at four-digit resolution. Every discovery cohort repertoire had been produced on one sequencing platform. In addition to the first cohort of approximately 670 subjects, a separate validation cohort of 120 different subjects was used. Rather than drawing on any new phenotypic data, the later analysis identified candidate immune exposures from TCR beta sequences and the way those sequences occurred across donors. An early release covering roughly 640 HLA-typed donors comprised approximately 300 gigabases of sequencing data and around 80 million unique TCR sequences. A later genetic analysis took genome-wide SNP genotypes for about three fifths of the roughly 700 donors and used that subset as a discovery cohort. To decide whether each TCR beta V gene segment behaved as functional or pseudogenic, an earlier analysis of over 500 of the donors relied on high-throughput TCR beta sequencing. About 5 DR-DQ haplotypes were handled as single units for association and clustering, since linkage in the cohort was strong. A later analysis re-analyzed previously published TCR beta repertoires from 666 donors and added high-resolution HLA genotyping to study TCR occurrence patterns. The study aimed to test whether cataloging public T cell receptors could reveal signatures of past pathogen exposure. Donor age, sex, ethnicity and CMV serostatus were compiled together with the repertoire data. Of the roughly 420 genotyped donors, 65% to 90% were placed in the genetic ancestry cluster associated with self-reported Caucasian donors. To predict cytomegalovirus infection status, the study combined high-throughput TCR immunosequencing, statistical association of individual TCRs with disease status, and machine learning.

This clone occurred once. Its recognized antigen is unknown. Nothing much larger sits one base from this clone, and base qualities are not available. Overall study results and their limits: An earlier analysis of some 590 of the donors showed that most TCR beta V segments appeared in productive rearrangements either about 87% or about 30% of the time, which broadly matched IMGT annotations. The classifier was reported to diagnose cytomegalovirus status with high specificity and sensitivity in both the original cohort and the validation cohort. Presence/absence analyses assumed roughly uniform sequencing depth across donors, an assumption that may not hold. Strong co-occurrence of HLA alleles, especially DR and DQ, made assigning TCR associations to individual alleles difficult. A later analysis reported that several top co-occurrence clusters appeared linked to parvovirus B19, influenza, CMV and Epstein-Barr virus. It was suggested by the authors that the approach could potentially be generalized to other disease states and immunological phenotypes. While some public TCRs were present in many individuals, most TCR sequences turned up only very rarely across donors. Some IMGT-functional V segments, including TRBV6-2 and TRBV6-3, could not be told apart with the 87-base-pair reads, so those segments were excluded. Correlated functional status among segregating V segments might reflect linkage disequilibrium, but an unknown experimental factor could not be ruled out. A cluster of highly shared sequence variants was judged likely to represent a technical artifact of the sequencing pipeline. In a later analysis, the rate of TCR association differed among HLA loci, with DRB1 alleles having the most associated TCRs and HLA-C alleles having the fewest. In a later analysis, most CMV-associated TCR beta chains were found to appear HLA-restricted, with HLA associations seemingly driven largely by CMV exposure. In the study, 150 to 200 TCR beta chains were listed as associated with cytomegalovirus. Because some donors lacked HLA typing at each locus, the association tests relied only on the typed subset. A later analysis found that HLA-associated TCR beta chains were more clonally expanded and had lower generation probabilities than equally common non-associated chains. A later genetic analysis reported fewer N-insertions in productive TCRs among donors in an Asian-associated ancestry cluster than the roughly 700-donor mean. Only TCR beta chains were sequenced in this cohort, and the absence of alpha or paired-chain data limited detectable features. The earlier analysis of some 560 of the donors excluded approximately 15 rarely observed V segments, including chromosome 9 orphons, because counts were too low. An association between a missense DCLRE1C variant and V-gene and J-gene trimming of TCR beta chains was found in a later genetic analysis and replicated in an independent cohort. For the cohort, immune exposure information was limited to CMV serostatus. A further reported finding was that TCR beta sequences accurately predicted the HLA-A and HLA-B alleles for most subjects in the first cohort. In a later analysis, 16,951 TCR beta sequences were associated with specific HLA alleles at a false discovery rate of 0.05. In vitro tests confirmed that a few of the cytomegalovirus-associated TCR beta chains recognize cytomegalovirus antigens.

V and J are truncated by 1 base and 3 bases respectively, leaving an intervening sequence of 16 bases. The germline V gene specifies MNHNS as CDR1 and SASEGT as CDR2. The CDR3 runs 16 residues from the cysteine to the phenylalanine. Only the CDR3 DNA is retained, 48 bases long and in frame from the first base. To prepare the library, the immunoSEQ multiplex PCR assay was applied. A mixture of 60 forward primers for TCR Vbeta segments and 13 reverse primers for TCR Jbeta segments was used in the multiplex PCR. A multiplex PCR assay on genomic DNA amplified the CDR3 region of rearranged TCR beta genes. The amplified TCR beta libraries were sequenced on the Illumina HiSeq System as 87-base-pair reads. The paper's data handling went like this. A later analysis counted about 80 million unique TCR beta chains across the 700 or so repertoires, and 9 million to 14 million of these chains were shared by at least two donors. A nearest-neighbor algorithm error-corrected the raw reads and collapsed the reads into unique sequences, merging closely related sequences to remove PCR and sequencing errors. Alignment of CDR3 sequences to IMGT reference sequences was used to assign V, D and J gene segments. For a sequence to be retained, a match of at least six nucleotides was required to both a V gene segment and a J gene segment. Rearrangements were classified as productive when the CDR3 lacked stop codons and remained in frame with V and J, and all other rearrangements were classified as non-productive. CDR3 was defined by IMGT convention, running from the second conserved V-encoded cysteine to the conserved J-encoded phenylalanine. In an earlier analysis of just under 600 of the donors, sequences lacking an unambiguous match to a single V gene segment were excluded. An earlier analysis of over 450 of the donors classified V segments as functional when productive rearrangements were above 56.7% and as segregating when the standard deviation between donors was above 5%. A statistical classification framework was built for diagnosing cytomegalovirus status from the catalog of TCR beta chain sequences. In a later analysis, TCR nucleotide sequences were compared against IMGT/GENE-DB human TR gene sequences so that V and J genes could be assigned. A later analysis assigned CDR3 sequences and most-parsimonious VDJ recombination scenarios with the TCRdist pipeline. In a later analysis, every TCR beta chain was defined by the combination of its CDR3 amino acid sequence and its V-gene family, and reads without a unique V-gene family were dropped. As a way to deal with suspected cross-contamination and a sequencing artifact, a later analysis dropped roughly 600 nucleotide sequences that were highly shared and had low generation probability. In a later analysis, a clonal expansion index for each public chain was calculated from normalized within-repertoire ranks of inferred template counts. A later analysis computed generation probabilities with a VDJ recombination model fitted to out-of-frame rearrangements, and checked the results against IGoR. A later analysis scored TCR-TCR, TCR-HLA and TCR-CMV co-occurrence with hypergeometric tests, applying a repertoire-size bias correction to TCR pairs. In a later analysis, false discovery rates were estimated by permuting HLA or CMV assignments 20 times. In a later analysis, co-occurring TCRs were grouped using DBSCAN, and TCRdist sequence similarity was added for clustering within HLA-allele-positive subsets. Repertoires with fewer than 30,000 or more than 120,000 public chains were left out of co-occurrence clustering, as were five repertoires with anomalous nucleotide sharing. TCRdb limited this immuneACCESS table to in-frame rearrangements with V and J called. A share of clones is missing; checked studies link under half to unresolved V genes, and the rest is unexplained. That table supplies the V and J calls and clone size; D and trimming were determined from the DNA. Across this sample there are roughly 190,000 clones, with more than 65% seen only once. Of the sample, over 1.5% falls within the top ten clones.

The cohort was made up of around 720 healthy bone marrow donors. All cohort members were sampled while nominally healthy, although unrecorded immune exposures were likely present. The donor tested CMV seropositive, placing the donor among the approximately 290 seropositive members of the cohort. A peripheral blood sample was collected from each donor, and TCR beta sequencing was performed on peripheral blood mononuclear cells. Genomic DNA extraction from the blood cell samples was performed with the Qiagen DNeasy Blood Extraction Kit. The receptor was isolated from a girl between 10 and 17 years old in good health and CMV-seropositive. Sequencing used PBMCs. The V gene is TRBV6-1 and the J gene is TRBJ2-7, and TRBD1 may be the D gene, going by 6 matching bases. The nucleotide sequence reads TGTGCCAGCAGTGAAGGGGCAGGGGCAGCCCTCTACGAGCAGTACTTC. Its translation reads: CASSEGAGAALYEQYF.